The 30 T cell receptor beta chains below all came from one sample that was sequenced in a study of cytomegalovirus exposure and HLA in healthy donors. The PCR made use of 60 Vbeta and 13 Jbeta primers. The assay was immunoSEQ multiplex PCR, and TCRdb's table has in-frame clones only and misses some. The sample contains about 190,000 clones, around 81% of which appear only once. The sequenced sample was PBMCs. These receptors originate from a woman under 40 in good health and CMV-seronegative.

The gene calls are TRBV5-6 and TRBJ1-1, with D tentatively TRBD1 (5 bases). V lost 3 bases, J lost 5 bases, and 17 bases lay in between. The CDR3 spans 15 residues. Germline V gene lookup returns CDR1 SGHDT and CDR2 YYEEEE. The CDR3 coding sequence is TGTGCCAGCAGCTGGGGGGGACTGGGGTGGACTGAAGCTTTCTTT. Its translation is CASSWGGLGWTEAFF.

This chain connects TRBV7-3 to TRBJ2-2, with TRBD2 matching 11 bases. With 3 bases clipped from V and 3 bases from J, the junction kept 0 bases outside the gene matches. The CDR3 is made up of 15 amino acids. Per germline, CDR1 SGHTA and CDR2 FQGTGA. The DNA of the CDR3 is TGTGCCAGCAGCTTTAGCGGGAGGGACACCGGGGAGCTGTTTTTT. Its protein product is CASSFSGRDTGELFF.

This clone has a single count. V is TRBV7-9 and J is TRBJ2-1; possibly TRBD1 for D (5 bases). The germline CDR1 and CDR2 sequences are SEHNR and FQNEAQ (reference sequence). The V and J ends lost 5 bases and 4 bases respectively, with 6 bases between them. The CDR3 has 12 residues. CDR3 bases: TGTGCCAGCAGCCGACAGTACAATGAGCAGTTCTTC. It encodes CASSRQYNEQFF.

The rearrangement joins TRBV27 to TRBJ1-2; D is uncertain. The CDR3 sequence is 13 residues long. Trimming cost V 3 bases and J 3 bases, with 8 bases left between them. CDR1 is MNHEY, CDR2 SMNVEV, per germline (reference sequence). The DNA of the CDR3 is TGTGCCAGCAGTTTCGACGGGTACTATGGCTACACCTTC. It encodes CASSFDGYYGYTF.

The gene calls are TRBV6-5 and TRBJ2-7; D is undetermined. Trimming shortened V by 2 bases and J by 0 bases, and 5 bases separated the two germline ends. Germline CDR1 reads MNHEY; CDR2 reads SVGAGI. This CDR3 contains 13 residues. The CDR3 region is CASSYLNSYEQYF. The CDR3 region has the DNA TGTGCCAGCAGTTACCTAAACTCCTACGAGCAGTACTTC.

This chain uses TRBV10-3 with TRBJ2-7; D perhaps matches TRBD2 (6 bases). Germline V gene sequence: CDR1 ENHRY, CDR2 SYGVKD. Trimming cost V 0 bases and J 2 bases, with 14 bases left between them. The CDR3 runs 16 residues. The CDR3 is CAISESAGTFTYEQYF. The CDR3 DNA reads TGTGCCATCAGTGAGTCCGCGGGGACTTTCACCTACGAGCAGTACTTC.

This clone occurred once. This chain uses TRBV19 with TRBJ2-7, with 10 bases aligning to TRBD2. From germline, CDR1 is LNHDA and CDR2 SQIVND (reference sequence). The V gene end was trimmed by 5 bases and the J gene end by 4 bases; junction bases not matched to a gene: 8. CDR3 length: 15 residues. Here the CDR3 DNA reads TGTGCCAGTAGTCCTTCTAGCGGGAGTCGGTACGAGCAGTACTTC. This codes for CASSPSSGSRYEQYF. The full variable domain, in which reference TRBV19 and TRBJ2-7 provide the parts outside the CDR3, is DGGITQSPKYLFRKEGQNVTLSCEQNLNHDAMYWYRQDPGQGLRLIYYSQIVNDFQKGDIAEGYSVSREKKESFPLTVTSAQKNPTAFYLCASSPSSGSRYEQYFGPGTRLTVT.

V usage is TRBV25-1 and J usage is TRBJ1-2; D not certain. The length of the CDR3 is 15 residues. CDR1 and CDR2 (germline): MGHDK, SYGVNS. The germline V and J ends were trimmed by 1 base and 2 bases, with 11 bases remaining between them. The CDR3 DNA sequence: TGTGCCAGCAGTGAATTGGCAGGCGCAAACTATGGCTACACCTTC. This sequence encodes CASSELAGANYGYTF.

CDR3 in amino acids: CASSPRTGLTGELFF. CDR3 DNA: TGTGCCAGCTCACCACGGACAGGCCTCACCGGGGAGCTGTTTTTT. The gene calls are TRBV18 and TRBJ2-2, with 7 positions matching TRBD1. CDR1 is KGHSH, CDR2 LQKENI, per germline. J lost 4 bases, V lost 1 base, and 3 bases had no gene match. CDR3 length equals 15 residues.

The CDR3 reads CASSSGTGAREQYF. The CDR3 nucleotides read TGTGCCAGCAGCTCCGGGACAGGGGCAAGGGAGCAGTACTTC. The chain is built from TRBV5-6 and TRBJ2-7, with 10 positions matching TRBD1. V lost 3 bases, J lost 7 bases, and 7 bases stayed unmatched. The CDR3 is 14 residues long. Germline V CDR1 and CDR2: SGHDT, YYEEEE.

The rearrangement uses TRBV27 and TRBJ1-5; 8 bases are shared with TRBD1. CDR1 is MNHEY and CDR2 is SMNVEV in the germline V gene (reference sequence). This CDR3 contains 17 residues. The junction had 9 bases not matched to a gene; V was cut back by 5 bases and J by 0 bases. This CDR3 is CASSTRTGTHSNQPQHF. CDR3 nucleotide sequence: TGTGCCAGCAGTACACGGACAGGGACCCATAGCAATCAGCCCCAGCATTTT.

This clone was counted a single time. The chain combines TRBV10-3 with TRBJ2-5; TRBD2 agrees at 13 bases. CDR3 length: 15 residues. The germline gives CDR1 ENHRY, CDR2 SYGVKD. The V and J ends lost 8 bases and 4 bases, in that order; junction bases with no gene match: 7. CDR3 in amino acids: CAIGEGLAGRETQYF. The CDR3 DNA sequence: TGTGCCATCGGGGAGGGACTAGCGGGAAGAGAGACCCAGTACTTC.

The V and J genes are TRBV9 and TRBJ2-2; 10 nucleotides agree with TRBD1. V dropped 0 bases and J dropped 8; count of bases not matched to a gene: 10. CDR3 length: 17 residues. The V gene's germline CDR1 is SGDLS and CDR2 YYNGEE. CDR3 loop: CASSVVPQGTGVGELFF. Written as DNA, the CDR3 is TGTGCCAGCAGCGTAGTCCCGCAGGGGACAGGGGTAGGGGAGCTGTTTTTT.

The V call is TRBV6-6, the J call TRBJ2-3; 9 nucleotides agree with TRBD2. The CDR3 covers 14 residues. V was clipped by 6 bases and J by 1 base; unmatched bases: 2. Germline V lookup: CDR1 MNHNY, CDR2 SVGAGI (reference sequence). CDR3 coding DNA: TGTGCCAGCAGGGAGCGGGAGGGCACAGATACGCAGTATTTT. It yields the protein CASREREGTDTQYF.

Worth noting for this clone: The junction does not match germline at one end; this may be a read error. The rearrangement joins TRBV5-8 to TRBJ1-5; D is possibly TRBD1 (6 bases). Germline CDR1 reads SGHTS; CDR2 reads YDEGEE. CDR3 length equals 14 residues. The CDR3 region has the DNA TGTGTCAGCAGCTTGGGACAACCCTATCAGCCCCAGCATTTT. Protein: CVSSLGQPYQPQHF.

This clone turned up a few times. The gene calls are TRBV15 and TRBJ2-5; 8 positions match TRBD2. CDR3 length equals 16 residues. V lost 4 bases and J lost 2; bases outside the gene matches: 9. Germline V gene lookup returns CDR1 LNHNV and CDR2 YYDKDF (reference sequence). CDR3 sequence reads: CATSKRSGSRQETQYF. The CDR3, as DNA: TGTGCCACCAGCAAAAGAAGCGGGAGTCGGCAAGAGACCCAGTACTTC.

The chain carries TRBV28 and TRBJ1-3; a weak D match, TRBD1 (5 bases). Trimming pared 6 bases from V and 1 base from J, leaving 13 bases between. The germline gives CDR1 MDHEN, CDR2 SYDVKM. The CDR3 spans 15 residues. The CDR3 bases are TGTGCCAGCAGAGAAACCAGGGTTTCTGGAAACACCATATATTTT. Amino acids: CASRETRVSGNTIYF. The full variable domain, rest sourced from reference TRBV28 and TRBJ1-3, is DVKVTQSSRYLVKRTGEKVFLECVQDMDHENMFWYRQDPGLGLRLIYFSYDVKMKEKGDIPEGYSVSREKKERFSLILESASTNQTSMYLCASRETRVSGNTIYFGEGSWLTVV.

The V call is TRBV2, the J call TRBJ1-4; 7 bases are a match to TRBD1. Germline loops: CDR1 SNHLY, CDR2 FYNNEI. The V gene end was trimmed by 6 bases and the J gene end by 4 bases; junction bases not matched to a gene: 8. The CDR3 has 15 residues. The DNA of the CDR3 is TGTGCCAGCAGACCCCGGGACAGCATTAATGAAAAACTGTTTTTT. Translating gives CASRPRDSINEKLFF.

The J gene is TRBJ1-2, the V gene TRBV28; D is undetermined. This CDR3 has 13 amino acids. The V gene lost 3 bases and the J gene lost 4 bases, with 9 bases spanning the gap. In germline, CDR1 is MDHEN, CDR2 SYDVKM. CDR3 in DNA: TGTGCCAGCAGTTTCGCCCGCAGCTATGGCTACACCTTC. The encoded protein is CASSFARSYGYTF.

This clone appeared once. DNA for the CDR3: TGTGCCAGCAGCCGGGGACTAGACTCCAATGAGCAGTTCTTC. Translated: CASSRGLDSNEQFF. The chain couples TRBV6-5 to TRBJ2-1, with 8 bases that match TRBD2. Germline lookup yields CDR1 MNHEY and CDR2 SVGAGI. V shed 6 bases and J 6 bases; nucleotides not matched to a gene: 7. CDR3 length: 14 amino acids.

The CDR3 DNA reads as TGTGCCAGCAGCTTAGTGGGGGGGGGCGAGCAGTACTTC. Residues: CASSLVGGGEQYF. The rearrangement uses TRBV7-9 and TRBJ2-7; 7 bases are shared with TRBD2. V was clipped by 1 base and J by 6 bases; unmatched bases: 3. Germline CDR1 SEHNR, CDR2 FQNEAQ (reference sequence). The CDR3 contains 13 residues.

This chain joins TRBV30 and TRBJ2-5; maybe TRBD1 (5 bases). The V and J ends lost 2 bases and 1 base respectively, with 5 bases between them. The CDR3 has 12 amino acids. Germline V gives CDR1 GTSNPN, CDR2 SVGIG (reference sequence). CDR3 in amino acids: CAWSTGQETQYF. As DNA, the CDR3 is TGTGCCTGGAGTACAGGCCAAGAGACCCAGTACTTC.

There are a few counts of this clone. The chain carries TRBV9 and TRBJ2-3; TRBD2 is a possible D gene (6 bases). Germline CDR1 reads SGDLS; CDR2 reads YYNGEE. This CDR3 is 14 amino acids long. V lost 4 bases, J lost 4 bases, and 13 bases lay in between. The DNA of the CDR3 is TGTGCCAGCAGCTCCGGGGGAGACGCAGATACGCAGTATTTT. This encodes CASSSGGDADTQYF.

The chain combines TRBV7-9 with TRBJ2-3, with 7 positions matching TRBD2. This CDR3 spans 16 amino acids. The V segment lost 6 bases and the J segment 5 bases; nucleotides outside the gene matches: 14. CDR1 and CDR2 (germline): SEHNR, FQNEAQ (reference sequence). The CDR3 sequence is CASRKPPGGGLDTQYF. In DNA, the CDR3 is TGTGCCAGCAGAAAACCCCCCGGGGGAGGGCTAGATACGCAGTATTTT. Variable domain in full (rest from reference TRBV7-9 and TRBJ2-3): DTGVSQNPRHKITKRGQNVTFRCDPISEHNRLYWYRQTLGQGPEFLTYFQNEAQLEKSRLLSDRFSAERPKGSFSTLEIQRTEQGDSAMYLCASRKPPGGGLDTQYFGPGTRLTVL.

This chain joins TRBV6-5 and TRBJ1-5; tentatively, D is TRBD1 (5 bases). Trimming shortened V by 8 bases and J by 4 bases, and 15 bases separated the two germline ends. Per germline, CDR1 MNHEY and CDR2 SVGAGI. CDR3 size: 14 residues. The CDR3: CASRKTGGNQPQHF. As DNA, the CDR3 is TGTGCCAGCCGAAAAACAGGCGGAAATCAGCCCCAGCATTTT.

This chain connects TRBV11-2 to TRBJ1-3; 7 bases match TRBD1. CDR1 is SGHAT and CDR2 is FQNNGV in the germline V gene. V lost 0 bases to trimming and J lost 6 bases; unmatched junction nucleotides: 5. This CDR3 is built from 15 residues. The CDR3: CASSLDRTGANTIYF. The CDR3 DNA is TGTGCCAGCAGCTTAGATCGAACAGGGGCAAACACCATATATTTT.

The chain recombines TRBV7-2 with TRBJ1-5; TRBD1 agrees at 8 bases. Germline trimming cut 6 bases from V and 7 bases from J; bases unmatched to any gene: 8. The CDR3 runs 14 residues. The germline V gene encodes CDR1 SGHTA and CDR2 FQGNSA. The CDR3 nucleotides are TGTGCCAGCAGTTCAACAGGGGGAGGACAGCCCCAGCATTTT. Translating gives CASSSTGGGQPQHF.

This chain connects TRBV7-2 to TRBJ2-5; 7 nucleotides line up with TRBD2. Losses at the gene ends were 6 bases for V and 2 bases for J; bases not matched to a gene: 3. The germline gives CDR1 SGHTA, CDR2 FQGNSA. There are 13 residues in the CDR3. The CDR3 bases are TGTGCCAGCAGTATAGCGGGTCAAGAGACCCAGTACTTC. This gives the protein CASSIAGQETQYF. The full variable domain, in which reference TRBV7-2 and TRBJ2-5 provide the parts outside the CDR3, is GAGVSQSPSNKVTEKGKDVELRCDPISGHTALYWYRQSLGQGLEFLIYFQGNSAPDKSGLPSDRFSAERTGGSVSTLTIQRTQQEDSAVYLCASSIAGQETQYFGPGTRLLVL.

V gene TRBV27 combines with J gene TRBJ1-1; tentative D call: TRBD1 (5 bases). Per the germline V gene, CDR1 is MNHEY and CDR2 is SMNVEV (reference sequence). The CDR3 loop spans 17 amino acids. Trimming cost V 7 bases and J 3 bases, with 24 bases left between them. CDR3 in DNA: TGTGCCAGCACTTTTCGGGATATCGGGGGTGGGGACACTGAAGCTTTCTTT. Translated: CASTFRDIGGGDTEAFF.

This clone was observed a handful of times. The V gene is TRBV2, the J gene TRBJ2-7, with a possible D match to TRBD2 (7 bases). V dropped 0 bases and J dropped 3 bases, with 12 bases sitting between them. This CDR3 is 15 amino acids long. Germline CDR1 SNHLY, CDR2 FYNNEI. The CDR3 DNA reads TGTGCCAGCAGTGAAGCTTTGGGAGGGGGCTACGAGCAGTACTTC. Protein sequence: CASSEALGGGYEQYF.